These 2 T cell receptor beta chains share one sample of origin, sequenced in a study of blood T cell repertoires in COVID-19. The table came from immunoSEQ multiplex PCR; TCRdb's copy has only in-frame clones and leaves some out. The table includes about 100,000 clones, approximately 86% detected once. The sequenced material came from peripheral blood. Source of these receptors: a woman aged 55-69 years with acute or convalescent COVID-19.

This clone has just one count. The chain links TRBV4-2 to TRBJ2-2, with 10 bases that match TRBD2. The germline CDR1 and CDR2 sequences are LGHNA and YNFKEQ. The CDR3 covers 15 residues. With 0 bases clipped from V and 6 bases from J, the junction kept 1 base outside the gene matches. The CDR3 sequence is CASSQDLAGAGELFF. DNA of the CDR3: TGTGCCAGCAGCCAAGATCTAGCGGGAGCCGGGGAGCTGTTTTTT.

J is TRBJ1-2 and V is TRBV12-3 or TRBV12-4; a weak D match, TRBD1 (6 bases). There are 13 residues in the CDR3. V lost 6 bases to trimming and J lost 4 bases, with 12 bases between them. The CDR3 DNA follows: TGTGCCAGCAGCCCAGGACAGAGCTATGGCTACACCTTC. Protein sequence: CASSPGQSYGYTF.